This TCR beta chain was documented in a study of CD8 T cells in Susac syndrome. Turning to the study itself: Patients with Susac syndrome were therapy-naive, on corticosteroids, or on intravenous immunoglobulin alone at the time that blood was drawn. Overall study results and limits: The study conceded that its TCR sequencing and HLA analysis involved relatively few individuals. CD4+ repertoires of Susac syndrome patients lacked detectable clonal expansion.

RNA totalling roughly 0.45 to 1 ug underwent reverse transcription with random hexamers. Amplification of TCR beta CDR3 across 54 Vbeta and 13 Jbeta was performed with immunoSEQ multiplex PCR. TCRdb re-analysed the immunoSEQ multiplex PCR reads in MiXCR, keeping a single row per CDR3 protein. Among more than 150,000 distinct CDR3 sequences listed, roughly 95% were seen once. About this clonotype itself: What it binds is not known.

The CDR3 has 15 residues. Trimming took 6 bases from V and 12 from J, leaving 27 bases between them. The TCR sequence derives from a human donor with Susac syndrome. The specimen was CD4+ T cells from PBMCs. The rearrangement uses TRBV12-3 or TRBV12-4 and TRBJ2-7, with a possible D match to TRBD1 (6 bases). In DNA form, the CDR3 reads TGTGCCAGCAGCCCCCCCGGGGACATGGGCGTTGAACGGTACTTC. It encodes CASSPPGDMGVERYF.